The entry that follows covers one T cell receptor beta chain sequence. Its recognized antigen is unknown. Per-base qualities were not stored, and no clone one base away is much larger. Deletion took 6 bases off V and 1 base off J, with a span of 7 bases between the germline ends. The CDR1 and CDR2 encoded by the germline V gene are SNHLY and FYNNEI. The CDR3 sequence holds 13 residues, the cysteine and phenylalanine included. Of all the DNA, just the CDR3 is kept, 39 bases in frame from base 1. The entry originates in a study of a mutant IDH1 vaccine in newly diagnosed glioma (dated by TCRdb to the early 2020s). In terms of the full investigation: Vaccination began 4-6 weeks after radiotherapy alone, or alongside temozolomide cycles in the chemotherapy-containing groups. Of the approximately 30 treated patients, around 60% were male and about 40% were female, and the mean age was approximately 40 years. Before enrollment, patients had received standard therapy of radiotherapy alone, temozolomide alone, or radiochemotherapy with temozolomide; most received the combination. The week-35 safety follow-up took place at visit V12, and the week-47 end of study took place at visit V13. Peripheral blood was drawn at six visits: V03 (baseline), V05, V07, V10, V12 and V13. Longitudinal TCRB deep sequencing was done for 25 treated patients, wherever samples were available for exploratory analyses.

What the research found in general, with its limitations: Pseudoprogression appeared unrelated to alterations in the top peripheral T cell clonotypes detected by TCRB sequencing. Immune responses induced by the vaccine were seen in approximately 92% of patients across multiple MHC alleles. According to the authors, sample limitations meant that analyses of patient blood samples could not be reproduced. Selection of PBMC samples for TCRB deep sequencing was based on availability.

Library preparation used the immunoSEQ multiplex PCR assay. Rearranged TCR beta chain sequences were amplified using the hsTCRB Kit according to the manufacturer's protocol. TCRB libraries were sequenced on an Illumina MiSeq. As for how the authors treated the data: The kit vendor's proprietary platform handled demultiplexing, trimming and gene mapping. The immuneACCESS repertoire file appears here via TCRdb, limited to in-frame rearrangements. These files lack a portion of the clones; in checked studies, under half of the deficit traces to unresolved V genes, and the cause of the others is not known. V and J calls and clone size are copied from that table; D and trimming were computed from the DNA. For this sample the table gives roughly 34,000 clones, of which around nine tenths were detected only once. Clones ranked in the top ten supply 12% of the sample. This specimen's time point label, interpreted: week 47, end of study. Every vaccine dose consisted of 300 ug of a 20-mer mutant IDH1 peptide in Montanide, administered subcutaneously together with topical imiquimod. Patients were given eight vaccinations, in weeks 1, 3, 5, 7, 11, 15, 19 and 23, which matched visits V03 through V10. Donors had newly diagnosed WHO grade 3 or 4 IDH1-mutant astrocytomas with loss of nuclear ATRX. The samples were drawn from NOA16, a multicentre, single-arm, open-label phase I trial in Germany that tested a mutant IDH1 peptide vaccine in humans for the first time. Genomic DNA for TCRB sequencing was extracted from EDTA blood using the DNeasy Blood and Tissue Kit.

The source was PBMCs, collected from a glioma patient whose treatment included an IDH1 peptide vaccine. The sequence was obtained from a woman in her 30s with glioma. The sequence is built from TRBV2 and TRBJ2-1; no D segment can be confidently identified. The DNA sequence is TGTGCCAGCAGGCCGGCTTCCTACAATGAGCAGTTCTTC. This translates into CASRPASYNEQFF.